The rows below give T cell receptor beta chains drawn from one sample of a study of shared clonotypes between healthy human individuals. The method was immunoSEQ multiplex PCR; TCRdb's version includes in-frame clones alone and lacks a portion of them. The sample includes approximately 2.3 million clones, more than 80% of them seen just once. Input material: naive CD4+ T cells from PBMCs. These receptors all come from a man younger than 35 in good health. Some clones in this sample may be carry-over from other donors' samples. The CDR3 runs from the conserved cysteine through the conserved F or W. Fields, in order: D gene, clone size, V gene, J gene, CDR3 protein, CDR3 DNA. The D gene is left open where the match is weak. A row's size may be missing; if present it is once, few, many or a size class.

TRBD2,NA,TRBV11-2,TRBJ2-7,CASSRAGNPYEQYF,TGTGCCAGTTCAAGAGCGGGGAACCCCTACGAGCAGTACTTC
NA,NA,TRBV7-8,TRBJ1-3,CASSPTGFSGNTIYF,TGTGCCAGCAGCCCAACAGGGTTCAGTGGAAACACCATATATTTT
NA,NA,TRBV5-6,TRBJ1-1,CASSLDGLRGNTEAFF,TGTGCCAGCAGCTTGGATGGGTTGAGGGGGAACACTGAAGCTTTCTTT
TRBD2,NA,TRBV5-6,TRBJ2-3,CASSLSLAGTDTQYF,TGTGCCAGCAGCTTGAGCCTAGCGGGAACAGATACGCAGTATTTT
NA,NA,TRBV5-1,TRBJ1-5,CASSSGTNSNQPQHF,TGCGCCAGCAGCTCCGGGACGAATAGCAATCAGCCCCAGCATTTT
NA,NA,TRBV25-1,TRBJ2-7,CASSLASEQYF,TGTGCCAGCAGCTTAGCGTCCGAGCAGTACTTC
NA,NA,TRBV7-9,TRBJ2-7,CASSLAGALQYEQYF,TGTGCCAGCAGCTTAGCGGGAGCCCTGCAGTACGAGCAGTACTTC
TRBD2,NA,TRBV28,TRBJ2-7,CASSFRLAGVAYEQYF,TGTGCCAGCAGTTTTAGACTAGCGGGAGTTGCTTACGAGCAGTACTTC
TRBD2,NA,TRBV2,TRBJ2-3,CASNPGGGTQYF,TGTGCCAGCAACCCGGGGGGGGGTACGCAGTATTTT
NA,NA,TRBV10-3,TRBJ2-3,CAIASGGFLARTDTQYF,TGTGCCATCGCTTCCGGGGGTTTCTTAGCGCGCACAGATACGCAGTATTTT
TRBD1,NA,TRBV28,TRBJ2-7,CASRSSGTGVEQYF,TGTGCCAGCAGATCCTCAGGGACAGGGGTCGAGCAGTACTTC
NA,once,TRBV7-9,TRBJ2-6,CASSLLRGANVLTF,TGTGCCAGCAGCTTATTGCGTGGGGCCAACGTCCTGACTTTC
TRBD1,NA,TRBV30,TRBJ1-5,CAWSRGGLSNQPQHF,TGTGCCTGGAGTAGAGGGGGCCTAAGCAATCAGCCCCAGCATTTT
TRBD1,NA,TRBV5-5,TRBJ1-2,CASSPWTGGYGYTF,TGTGCCAGCAGCCCCTGGACAGGTGGCTATGGCTACACCTTC
TRBD2,once,TRBV4-1,TRBJ2-7,CASSQVTVREAYEQYF,TGCGCCAGCAGCCAAGTCACGGTGCGGGAGGCCTACGAGCAGTACTTC
TRBD2,NA,TRBV5-1,TRBJ2-7,CASTPSGSSYEQYF,TGCGCCAGCACCCCTAGCGGGAGTTCCTACGAGCAGTACTTC
NA,NA,TRBV14,TRBJ1-2,CASSPTDRYGYTF,TGTGCCAGCAGTCCGACAGACCGCTATGGCTACACCTTC
NA,NA,TRBV2,TRBJ2-1,CASKRPINEQFF,TGTGCCAGCAAGAGACCGATCAATGAGCAGTTCTTC
NA,NA,TRBV7-9,TRBJ2-2,CASASGDGELFF,TGTGCCAGCGCGAGCGGTGACGGGGAGCTGTTTTTT
TRBD1,NA,TRBV28,TRBJ2-7,CASSLIGGAMKKYEQYF,TGTGCCAGCAGCCTAATAGGGGGCGCAATGAAAAAATACGAGCAGTACTTC
NA,NA,TRBV7-6,TRBJ2-2,CASSFGGIENTGELFF,TGTGCCAGCAGCTTCGGCGGGATCGAGAACACCGGGGAGCTGTTTTTT
NA,NA,TRBV9,TRBJ2-5,CASSPSPTETQYF,TGTGCCAGCAGCCCCAGTCCGACAGAGACCCAGTACTTC
TRBD1,NA,TRBV5-5,TRBJ1-5,CASSPGTGDQPQHF,TGTGCCAGCAGCCCGGGGACAGGGGATCAGCCCCAGCATTTT
NA,NA,TRBV4-1,TRBJ2-4,CASSHTQGAKNIQYF,TGCGCCAGCAGCCATACACAGGGAGCCAAAAACATTCAGTACTTC
NA,NA,TRBV29-1,TRBJ1-2,CSVALGARESGYTF,TGCAGCGTCGCTTTAGGGGCCCGGGAGAGTGGCTACACCTTC
TRBD2,NA,TRBV28,TRBJ2-2,CASSFSGRAGDTGELFF,TGTGCCAGCAGTTTCAGCGGGAGGGCCGGGGACACCGGGGAGCTGTTTTTT
NA,NA,TRBV6-6,TRBJ1-2,CASSPVNYGYTF,TGTGCCAGCAGTCCTGTTAACTATGGCTACACCTTC
TRBD1,NA,TRBV5-1,TRBJ2-7,CASSSTGTGVLEQYF,TGCGCCAGCAGCTCAACCGGGACAGGGGTCCTCGAGCAGTACTTC
NA,few,TRBV29-1,TRBJ1-1,CSVEKVLMNTEAFF,TGCAGCGTTGAAAAGGTCCTTATGAACACTGAAGCTTTCTTT
TRBD1,NA,TRBV30,TRBJ1-3,CAWSVLRTGISGNTIYF,TGTGCCTGGAGTGTACTCAGGACAGGTATCTCTGGAAACACCATATATTTT
NA,NA,TRBV18,TRBJ1-2,CASSPPPQITVGYTF,TGTGCCAGCTCACCCCCACCGCAGATTACAGTCGGCTACACCTTC
NA,NA,TRBV6-6,TRBJ2-5,CASNLPQETQYF,TGTGCCAGCAATCTACCCCAGGAGACCCAGTACTTC
TRBD1,NA,TRBV6-6,TRBJ1-2,CASSGTGRFGYTF,TGTGCCAGCAGTGGGACAGGGAGATTTGGCTACACCTTC
NA,NA,TRBV5-1,TRBJ2-3,CASSLGISTDTQYF,TGCGCCAGCAGCCTGGGCATTAGCACAGATACGCAGTATTTT
TRBD2,NA,TRBV9,TRBJ2-1,CASSPGLAEPTEQFF,TGTGCCAGCAGCCCCGGACTAGCGGAGCCCACTGAGCAGTTCTTC
TRBD1,NA,TRBV5-1,TRBJ2-3,CASSFKGTGLMEGIAQYF,TGCGCCAGCAGCTTTAAAGGGACAGGTCTGATGGAAGGTATTGCGCAGTATTTT
NA,NA,TRBV27,TRBJ1-1,CASSLGLGGGTEAFF,TGTGCCAGCAGTTTAGGGCTGGGAGGGGGGACTGAAGCTTTCTTT
NA,NA,TRBV2,TRBJ1-5,CASSENRDAQPQHF,TGTGCCAGCAGTGAAAACAGGGACGCTCAGCCCCAGCATTTT
TRBD1,NA,TRBV7-9,TRBJ1-3,CASRGTGAGGSGNTIYF,TGTGCCAGCAGGGGGACAGGAGCTGGAGGTTCTGGAAACACCATATATTTT
NA,NA,TRBV5-1,TRBJ2-6,CASSLADGPASGANVLTF,TGCGCCAGCAGCTTGGCCGACGGCCCAGCCTCTGGGGCCAACGTCCTGACTTTC
TRBD2,NA,TRBV5-1,TRBJ2-7,CASSRTSGTPREQYF,TGCGCCAGCAGCCGGACTAGCGGGACACCTCGAGAGCAGTACTTC
NA,NA,TRBV5-1,TRBJ1-3,CASSLSGQRDTIYF,TGCGCCAGCAGCTTGTCCGGGCAGAGGGACACCATATATTTT
TRBD2,NA,TRBV5-1,TRBJ2-7,CASSLESGRKSYEQYF,TGCGCCAGCAGCTTGGAGAGCGGGAGGAAGTCCTACGAGCAGTACTTC
TRBD2,NA,TRBV7-2,TRBJ2-2,CASSQGLAGAVGELFF,TGTGCCAGCAGCCAGGGACTAGCGGGAGCGGTCGGGGAGCTGTTTTTT
TRBD1,NA,TRBV10-1,TRBJ2-2,CASSESWTGTGELFF,TGCGCCAGCAGTGAGTCTTGGACAGGGACCGGGGAGCTGTTTTTT
NA,NA,TRBV15,TRBJ2-7,CATSRDLGIGQYF,TGTGCCACCAGCAGAGATCTCGGGATAGGACAGTACTTC
NA,NA,TRBV18,TRBJ1-2,CASSPGWAAPNYGYTF,TGTGCCAGCTCACCGGGGTGGGCAGCCCCTAACTATGGCTACACCTTC
NA,NA,TRBV28,TRBJ2-5,CASRRGLALVGEQYF,TGTGCCAGCAGGAGGGGACTGGCCCTTGTCGGGGAGCAGTACTTC